The 13 T cell receptor beta chains below all came from one sample that was sequenced in a study of response to subunit inactivated influenza vaccine. One entry per CDR3 protein results from TCRdb running MiXCR on the RT-PCR reads. The sample gives 500,000 to 600,000 distinct CDR3 sequences, approximately 12% of which show up once; around 13% is in the top ten. The sample in question was PBMCs from blood, obtained around seven weeks after vaccination. Every receptor here comes from a man aged 50 to 59 who received an inactivated influenza vaccine.

The V call is TRBV6-1, the J call TRBJ2-2; the D gene is possibly TRBD2 (7 bases). The V end lost 3 bases, the J end lost 9 bases, and 11 bases lay between the germline ends. This CDR3 comprises 13 residues. Germline lookup yields CDR1 MNHNS and CDR2 SASEGT. Written as DNA, the CDR3 is TGTGCCAGCAGTGATAGGGGGGGCCGGGAGCTGTTTTTT. This gives the protein CASSDRGGRELFF.

The chain carries TRBV4-1 and TRBJ2-5; the match to TRBD1 covers 8 bases. CDR3 length: 15 residues. Germline trimming cut 4 bases from V and 4 bases from J; bases unmatched to any gene: 8. Germline V gene sequence: CDR1 MGHRA, CDR2 YSYEKL. This CDR3 reads CASSPDRARSETQYF. The CDR3 nucleotides read TGCGCCAGCAGCCCGGACAGGGCCCGGTCAGAGACCCAGTACTTC.

J is TRBJ2-7 and V is TRBV5-1, with 9 bases identical to TRBD1. J lost 2 bases, V lost 1 base, and 4 bases had no gene match. Per germline, CDR1 SGHRS and CDR2 YFSETQ. CDR3 length equals 15 residues. DNA of the CDR3: TGCGCCAGCAGCTTGAACTGGGACAGGGCCTACGAGCAGTACTTC. As protein: CASSLNWDRAYEQYF.

This clonotype was detected many times. The rearrangement links TRBV29-1 to TRBJ2-4; a possible D gene is TRBD2 (6 bases). Deletions cut 4 bases from V and 6 bases from J, with 13 bases between. The CDR3 sequence is 13 residues long. From germline, CDR1 is SQVTM and CDR2 ANQGSEA. Here the CDR3 DNA reads TGCAGCGTTGGGAGGGGCCCCGGAAACATTCAGTACTTC. Residues: CSVGRGPGNIQYF.

CDR3 residues: CASSTDGSRNTGELFF. The CDR3 nucleotides are TGCGCCAGCAGCACGGACGGATCTCGGAACACCGGGGAGCTGTTTTTT. The chain carries TRBV5-1 and TRBJ2-2; D is ambiguous. V was clipped by 4 bases and J by 1 base, with 14 bases between them. Germline CDR1 is SGHRS and CDR2 is YFSETQ. This CDR3 has 16 residues.

This clonotype was picked up a small number of times. The junction does not match germline at one end; this may be a read error. The chain has TRBV7-9 and TRBJ2-7, with D perhaps assigned TRBD1 or TRBD2 (6 bases each). CDR1 is SEHNR, CDR2 FQNEAQ, per germline (reference sequence). The CDR3 length is 13 residues. Written as DNA, the CDR3 is TGTGCCAGCAGCTCGGGGGCAGGGGATGAGCGGTACTTC. It is translated as CASSSGAGDERYF.

V is TRBV9 and J is TRBJ2-1, with 7 bases lining up with TRBD1. V shed 3 bases, J shed 7 bases, and the junction held 7 bases outside the gene matches. Germline CDR1 is SGDLS and CDR2 is YYNGEE. This CDR3 has 14 residues. CDR3 nucleotide sequence: TGTGCCAGCAGCGCGCCCTCGGGACAGAATGAGCAGTTCTTC. Protein: CASSAPSGQNEQFF.

This clonotype was counted a few times. The chain joins TRBV20-1 to TRBJ1-3; 9 nucleotides align to TRBD1. V lost 1 base, J lost 7 bases, and 5 bases stayed unmatched. This CDR3 is 14 amino acids long. Per germline, CDR1 DFQATT and CDR2 SNEGSKA (reference sequence). CDR3 amino acids: CSARAGTGTNTIYF. CDR3 in DNA: TGCAGTGCTAGAGCTGGGACAGGGACGAACACCATATATTTT.

The chain joins TRBV29-1 to TRBJ2-3; 8 bases fit TRBD1. V shed 7 bases and J 5 bases; nucleotides not matched to a gene: 14. The CDR3 covers 15 residues. Germline V gene data show CDR1 as SQVTM and CDR2 as ANQGSEA. The CDR3, as DNA: TGCAGCGCCATAGGACAGGGACGCACTATAGATACGCAGTATTTT. Its protein product is CSAIGQGRTIDTQYF.

This clonotype occurred many times. This chain links TRBV24-1 with TRBJ2-3; D not resolved. CDR1 and CDR2 (germline): KGHDR, SFDVKD. The CDR3 contains 11 residues. Trimming left V 2 bases short and J 7 bases short, with 3 bases between. CDR3 in amino acids: CATSDSNTQYF. The DNA for the CDR3 is TGTGCCACCAGTGATTCGAATACGCAGTATTTT.

This clonotype was detected ten times or more. This rearrangement joins TRBV4-1 to TRBJ2-2, with D tentatively TRBD2 (6 bases). Trimming removed 3 bases at V and 5 bases at J, with 7 bases between. The length of the CDR3 is 13 residues. The germline gives CDR1 MGHRA, CDR2 YSYEKL. The CDR3 bases are TGCGCCAGCAGCCAGGGGACTACCGGGGAGCTGTTTTTT. It is translated as CASSQGTTGELFF.

This clonotype was observed a few times. The chain has TRBV20-1 and TRBJ1-2, with a weak D call TRBD1 (6 bases). Per germline, CDR1 DFQATT and CDR2 SNEGSKA (reference sequence). Trimming cost V 0 bases and J 4 bases, with 12 bases left between them. The CDR3 is made up of 14 amino acids. CDR3 sequence (DNA): TGCAGTGCTAGAGAAACAGGGTTCGTCTATGGCTACACCTTC. The encoded protein is CSARETGFVYGYTF.

The CDR3 loop reads CASTSGRGGTWAGELFF. As DNA, the CDR3 is TGTGCCAGCACCTCGGGGCGGGGCGGGACGTGGGCCGGGGAGCTGTTTTTT. V and J are TRBV12-3 or TRBV12-4 and TRBJ2-2; a possible D gene is TRBD2 (6 bases). The CDR3 length is 17 residues. Trimming removed 7 bases at V and 6 bases at J, with 24 bases between.